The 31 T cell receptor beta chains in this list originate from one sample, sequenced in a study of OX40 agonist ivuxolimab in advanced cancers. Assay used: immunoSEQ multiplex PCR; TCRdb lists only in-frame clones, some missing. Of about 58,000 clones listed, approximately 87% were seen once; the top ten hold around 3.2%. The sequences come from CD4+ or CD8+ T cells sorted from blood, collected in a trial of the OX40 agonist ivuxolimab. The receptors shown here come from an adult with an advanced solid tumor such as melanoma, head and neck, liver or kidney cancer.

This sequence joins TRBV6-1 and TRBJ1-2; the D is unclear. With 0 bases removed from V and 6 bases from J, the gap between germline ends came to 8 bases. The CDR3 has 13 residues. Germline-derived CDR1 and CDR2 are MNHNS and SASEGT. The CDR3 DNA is TGTGCCAGCAGTGAAGCGTACGGGGATGGCTACACCTTC. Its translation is CASSEAYGDGYTF.

In DNA form, the CDR3 reads TGCGCCAGCAGCGGTGAGACCCAGTACTTC. Translated, it gives CASSGETQYF. The V call is TRBV5-1, the J call TRBJ2-5, with D unclear. The ends were cut back, 4 bases at V and 5 bases at J, with 3 bases in the middle. The CDR3 has 10 amino acids. Germline V gene sequence: CDR1 SGHRS, CDR2 YFSETQ.

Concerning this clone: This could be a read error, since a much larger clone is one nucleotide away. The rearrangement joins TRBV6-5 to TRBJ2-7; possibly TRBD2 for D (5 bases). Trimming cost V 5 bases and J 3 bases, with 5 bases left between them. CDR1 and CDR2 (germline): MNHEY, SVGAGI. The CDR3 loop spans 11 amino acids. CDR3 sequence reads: CASSEGYEQYF. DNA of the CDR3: TGTGCCAGCAGTGAGGGCTACGAGCAGTACTTC.

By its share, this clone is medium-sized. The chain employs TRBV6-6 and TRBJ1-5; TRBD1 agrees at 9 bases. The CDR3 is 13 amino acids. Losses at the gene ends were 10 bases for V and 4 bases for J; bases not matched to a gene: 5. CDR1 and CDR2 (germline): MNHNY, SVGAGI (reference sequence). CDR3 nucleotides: TGTGCCACCTTAGGACAGGGGAATCAGCCCCAGCATTTT. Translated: CATLGQGNQPQHF.

CDR3 in amino acids: CASSSRMALYEQYF. For the CDR3, the DNA is TGTGCCAGCAGCTCCCGAATGGCTCTCTACGAGCAGTACTTC. This chain links TRBV11-2 with TRBJ2-7; D unresolved. The germline V and J ends were trimmed by 4 bases and 3 bases, with 13 bases remaining between them. The CDR3 totals 14 residues. Germline values: CDR1 SGHAT, CDR2 FQNNGV.

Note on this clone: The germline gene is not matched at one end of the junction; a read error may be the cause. The CDR3 reads CASSYSTRELFF. The CDR3 DNA is TGTGCCAGCAGTTACTCCACCCGGGAGCTGTTTTTT. V is TRBV6-5 and J is TRBJ2-2; D is undetermined. The CDR3 is 12 residues long. Per germline, CDR1 MNHEY and CDR2 SVGAGI.

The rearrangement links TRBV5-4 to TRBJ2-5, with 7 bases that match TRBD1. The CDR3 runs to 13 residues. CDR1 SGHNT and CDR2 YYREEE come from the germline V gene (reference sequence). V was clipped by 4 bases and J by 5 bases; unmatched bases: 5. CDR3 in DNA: TGTGCCAGCAGCCCGGACAGGCGGGAGACCCAGTACTTC. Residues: CASSPDRRETQYF.

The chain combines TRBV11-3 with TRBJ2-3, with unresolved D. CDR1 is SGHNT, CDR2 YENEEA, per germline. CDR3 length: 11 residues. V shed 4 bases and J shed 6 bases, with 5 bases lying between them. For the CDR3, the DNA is TGTGCCAGCAGCTCAGGTGATACGCAGTATTTT. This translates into CASSSGDTQYF.

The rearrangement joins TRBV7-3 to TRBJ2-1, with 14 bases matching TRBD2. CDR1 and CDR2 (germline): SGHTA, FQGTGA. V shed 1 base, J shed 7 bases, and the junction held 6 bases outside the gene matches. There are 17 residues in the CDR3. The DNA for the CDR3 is TGTGCCAGCAGCTTAAGCGGACTAGCGGGGGGCAGGAATGAGCAGTTCTTC. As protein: CASSLSGLAGGRNEQFF.

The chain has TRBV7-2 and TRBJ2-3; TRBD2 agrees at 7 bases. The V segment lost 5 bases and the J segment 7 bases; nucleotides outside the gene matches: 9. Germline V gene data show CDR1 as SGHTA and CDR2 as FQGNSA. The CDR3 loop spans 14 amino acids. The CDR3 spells CASSGSAGIHTQYF. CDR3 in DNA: TGTGCCAGCAGCGGCTCAGCGGGGATACATACGCAGTATTTT.

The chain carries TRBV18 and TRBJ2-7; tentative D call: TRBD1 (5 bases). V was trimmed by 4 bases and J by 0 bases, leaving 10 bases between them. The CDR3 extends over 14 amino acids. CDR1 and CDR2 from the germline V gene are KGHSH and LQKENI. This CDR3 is CASSLRQSSYEQYF. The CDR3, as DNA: TGTGCCAGCTCACTAAGACAGAGCTCCTACGAGCAGTACTTC.

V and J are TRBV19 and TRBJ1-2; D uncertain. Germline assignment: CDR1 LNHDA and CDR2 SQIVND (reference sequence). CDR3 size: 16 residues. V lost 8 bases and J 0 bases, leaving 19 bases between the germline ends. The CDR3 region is CASSQFDGGANYGYTF. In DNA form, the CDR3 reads TGTGCCAGTTCACAGTTCGACGGTGGGGCTAACTATGGCTACACCTTC.

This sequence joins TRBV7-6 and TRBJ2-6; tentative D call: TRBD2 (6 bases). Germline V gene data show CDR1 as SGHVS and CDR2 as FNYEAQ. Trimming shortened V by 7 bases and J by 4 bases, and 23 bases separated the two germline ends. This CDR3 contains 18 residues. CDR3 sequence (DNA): TGTGCCAGCACCCCAGACCCCCCGGGGAGGCCCGGGGCCAACGTCCTGACTTTC. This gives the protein CASTPDPPGRPGANVLTF.

The CDR3 DNA sequence: TGTGCCAGCAGTGACCGCCGGACAGGCTCCTACGAGCAGTACTTC. Translating it yields CASSDRRTGSYEQYF. V and J are TRBV25-1 and TRBJ2-7; 7 bases fit TRBD1. The CDR3 has 15 residues. Germline V lookup: CDR1 MGHDK, CDR2 SYGVNS. V dropped 3 bases and J dropped 0; count of bases not matched to a gene: 5.

The CDR3 is CASSHGDVAEAFF. CDR3 sequence (DNA): TGCGCCAGCAGCCATGGGGACGTAGCTGAAGCTTTCTTT. This chain uses TRBV4-3 with TRBJ1-1, with D possibly matching TRBD1 (5 bases). Germline V gives CDR1 LGHNA, CDR2 YSLEER. This CDR3 has 13 residues. Trimming stripped 3 bases from V and 6 bases from J, with 11 bases between.

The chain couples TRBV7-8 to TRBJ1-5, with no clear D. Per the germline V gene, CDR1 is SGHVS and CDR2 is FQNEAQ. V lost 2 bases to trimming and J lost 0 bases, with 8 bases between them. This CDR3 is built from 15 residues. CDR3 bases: TGTGCCAGCAGCTTACGTCGGATTAGCAATCAGCCCCAGCATTTT. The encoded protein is CASSLRRISNQPQHF.

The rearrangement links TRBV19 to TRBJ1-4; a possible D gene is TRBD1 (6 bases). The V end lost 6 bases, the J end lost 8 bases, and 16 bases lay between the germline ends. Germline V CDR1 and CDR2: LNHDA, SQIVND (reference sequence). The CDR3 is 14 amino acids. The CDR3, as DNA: TGTGCCAGTAGGTGGACAGAACGTGGCGAAAAACTGTTTTTT. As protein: CASRWTERGEKLFF.

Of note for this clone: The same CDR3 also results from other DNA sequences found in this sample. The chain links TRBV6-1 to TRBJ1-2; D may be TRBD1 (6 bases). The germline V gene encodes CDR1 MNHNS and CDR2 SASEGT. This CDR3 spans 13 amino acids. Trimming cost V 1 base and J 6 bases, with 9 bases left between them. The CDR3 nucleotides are TGTGCCAGCAGTGAAGTAGCAGGGGATGGCTACACCTTC. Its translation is CASSEVAGDGYTF.

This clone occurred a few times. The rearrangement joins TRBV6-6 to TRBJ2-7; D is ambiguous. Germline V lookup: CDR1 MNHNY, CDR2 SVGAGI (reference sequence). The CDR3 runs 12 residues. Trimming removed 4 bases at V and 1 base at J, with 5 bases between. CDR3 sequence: CASSSNSYEQYF. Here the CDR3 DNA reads TGTGCCAGCAGTTCCAATTCCTACGAGCAGTACTTC.

The CDR3 is CASSPTQDNEQFF. As DNA, the CDR3 is TGTGCCAGCAGCCCGACCCAGGACAATGAGCAGTTCTTC. The rearrangement links TRBV6-4 to TRBJ2-1, with D hard to call. CDR3 length: 13 amino acids. With 6 bases removed from V and 5 bases from J, the gap between germline ends came to 11 bases. Germline loops: CDR1 MRHNA, CDR2 SNTAGT.

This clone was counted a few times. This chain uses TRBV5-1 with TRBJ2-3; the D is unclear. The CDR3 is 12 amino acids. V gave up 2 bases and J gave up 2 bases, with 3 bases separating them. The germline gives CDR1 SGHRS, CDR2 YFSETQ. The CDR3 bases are TGCGCCAGCAGCTTTACCACAGATACGCAGTATTTT. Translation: CASSFTTDTQYF.

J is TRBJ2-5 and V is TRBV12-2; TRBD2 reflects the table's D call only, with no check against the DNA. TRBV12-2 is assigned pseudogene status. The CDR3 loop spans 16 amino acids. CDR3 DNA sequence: TGTGCAAGTCGCTTAGGAAGTAGCGGGGGGGTAGAGACCCAGTACTTC. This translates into CASRLGSSGGVETQYF.

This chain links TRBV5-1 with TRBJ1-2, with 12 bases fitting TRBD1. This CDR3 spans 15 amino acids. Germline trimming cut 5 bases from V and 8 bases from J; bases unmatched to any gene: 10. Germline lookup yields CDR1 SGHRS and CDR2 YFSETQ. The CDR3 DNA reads TGCGCCAGCAGACCCGGGACAGGGGGCGGTAGGGGCTACACCTTC. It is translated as CASRPGTGGGRGYTF.

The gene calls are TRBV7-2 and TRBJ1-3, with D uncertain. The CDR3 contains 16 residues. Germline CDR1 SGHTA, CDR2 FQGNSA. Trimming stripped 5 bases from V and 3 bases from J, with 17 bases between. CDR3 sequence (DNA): TGTGCCAGCAGCACGTACAAGAGAAGGAGTGGAAACACCATATATTTT. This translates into CASSTYKRRSGNTIYF.

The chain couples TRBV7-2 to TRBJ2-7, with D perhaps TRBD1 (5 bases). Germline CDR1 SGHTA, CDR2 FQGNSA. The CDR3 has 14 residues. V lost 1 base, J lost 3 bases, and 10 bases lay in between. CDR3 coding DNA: TGTGCCAGCAGCTTAGTTGCAGGGAACTACGAGCAGTACTTC. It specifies CASSLVAGNYEQYF.

The CDR3, as DNA: TGCGCCAGCAGCCAAGAAACGGGAAGAGGATCACCCCTCCACTTT. This sequence encodes CASSQETGRGSPLHF. The chain carries TRBV4-3 and TRBJ1-6; D is uncertain. Per germline, CDR1 LGHNA and CDR2 YSLEER. Trimming took 0 bases from V and 10 from J, leaving 13 bases between them. This CDR3 is 15 amino acids long.

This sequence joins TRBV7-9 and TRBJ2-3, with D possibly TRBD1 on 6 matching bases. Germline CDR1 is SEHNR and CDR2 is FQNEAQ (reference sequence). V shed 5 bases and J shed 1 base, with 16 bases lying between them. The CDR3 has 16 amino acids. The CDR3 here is CASSPQGTIGTDTQYF. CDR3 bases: TGTGCCAGCAGCCCCCAGGGGACAATTGGCACAGATACGCAGTATTTT. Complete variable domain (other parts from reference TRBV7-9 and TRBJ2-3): DTGVSQNPRHKITKRGQNVTFRCDPISEHNRLYWYRQTLGQGPEFLTYFQNEAQLEKSRLLSDRFSAERPKGSFSTLEIQRTEQGDSAMYLCASSPQGTIGTDTQYFGPGTRLTVL.

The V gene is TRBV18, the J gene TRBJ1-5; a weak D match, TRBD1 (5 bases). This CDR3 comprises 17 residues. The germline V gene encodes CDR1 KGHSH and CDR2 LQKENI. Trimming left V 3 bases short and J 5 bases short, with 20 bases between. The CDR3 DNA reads TGTGCCAGCTCACCTACCGAGACGAGGGGAGGGCATCAGCCCCAGCATTTT. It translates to CASSPTETRGGHQPQHF.

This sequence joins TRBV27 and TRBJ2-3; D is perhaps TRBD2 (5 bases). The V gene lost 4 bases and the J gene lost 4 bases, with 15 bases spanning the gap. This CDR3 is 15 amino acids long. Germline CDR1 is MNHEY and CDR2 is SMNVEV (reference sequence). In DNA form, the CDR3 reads TGTGCCAGCAGTTCCGAGGGTATACGCGCAGATACGCAGTATTTT. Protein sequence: CASSSEGIRADTQYF.

The CDR3 nucleotides are TGTGCCAGCAGCCCCTCAGGAGGGGGCGGCACAGATACGCAGTATTTT. Translated, it gives CASSPSGGGGTDTQYF. The V and J genes are TRBV4-2 and TRBJ2-3; TRBD1 might be the D (7 bases). Germline lookup yields CDR1 LGHNA and CDR2 YNFKEQ. Deletions cut 4 bases from V and 1 base from J, with 15 bases between. The CDR3 extends over 16 amino acids.

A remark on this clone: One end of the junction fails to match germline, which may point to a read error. CDR3 coding DNA: TGTGCCAGCAGTTCCCAACGGACCCAGGAGGACTTC. Protein product: CASSSQRTQEDF. The chain combines TRBV28 with TRBJ2-7, with a possible D match to TRBD2 (5 bases). This CDR3 comprises 12 residues. Germline CDR1 and CDR2: MDHEN and SYDVKM.